Listed here are 19 T cell receptor beta chains from one sample, sequenced in a study of PD-1 blockade in classical Hodgkin lymphoma. The patients all showed relapse after autologous stem cell transplantation, while their brentuximab vedotin exposure varied. Only in-frame clones appear in the TCRdb table, and some are missing; sequencing was by immunoSEQ multiplex PCR. The sample has 40,000 to 45,000 clones, over 75% seen once. Source: peripheral blood mononuclear cells (PBMCs), taken at baseline. These receptors all stem from a human donor with classical Hodgkin lymphoma.

The chain recombines TRBV7-9 with TRBJ2-7, with a possible D match to TRBD1 (6 bases). The CDR3 totals 15 residues. The ends were cut back, 2 bases at V and 0 bases at J, with 11 bases in the middle. Germline CDR1 is SEHNR and CDR2 is FQNEAQ (reference sequence). CDR3 sequence: CASSLSDRSSYEQYF. In DNA, the CDR3 is TGTGCCAGCAGCTTATCAGACAGGAGCTCCTACGAGCAGTACTTC.

V is TRBV18 and J is TRBJ1-6; maybe TRBD1 (5 bases). V lost 3 bases and J 3 bases, leaving 12 bases between the germline ends. Germline assignment: CDR1 KGHSH and CDR2 LQKENI. The CDR3 spans 16 residues. CDR3: CASSPSGGVYNSPLHF. CDR3 nucleotide sequence: TGTGCCAGCTCACCGTCCGGGGGGGTCTATAATTCACCCCTCCACTTT. The whole variable domain, filled in from reference TRBV18 and TRBJ1-6, reads NAGVMQNPRHLVRRRGQEARLRCSPMKGHSHVYWYRQLPEEGLKFMVYLQKENIIDESGMPKERFSAEFPKEGPSILRIQQVVRGDSAAYFCASSPSGGVYNSPLHFGNGTRLTVT.

The chain is built from TRBV6-1 and TRBJ2-7, with D possibly TRBD2 on 6 matching bases. Trimming took 3 bases from V and 2 from J, leaving 14 bases between them. Germline lookup yields CDR1 MNHNS and CDR2 SASEGT. This CDR3 region has 15 residues. The chain's CDR3 is CASSDDGGGTYEQYF. The CDR3 region has the DNA TGTGCCAGCAGTGATGATGGTGGGGGGACCTACGAGCAGTACTTC.

This clone has just a few counts. V is TRBV7-2 and J is TRBJ2-3, with D perhaps assigned TRBD1 or TRBD2 (5 bases each). Trimming took 5 bases from V and 8 from J, leaving 20 bases between them. The CDR3 contains 15 residues. Germline V CDR1 and CDR2: SGHTA, FQGNSA. CDR3 loop: CASSQRGGLEGTQYF. CDR3 nucleotide sequence: TGTGCCAGCAGCCAACGGGGCGGGTTAGAGGGTACGCAGTATTTT.

V is TRBV6-6 and J is TRBJ2-7; D not resolved. The V and J ends lost 0 bases and 3 bases respectively, with 12 bases between them. The germline V gene has CDR1 MNHNY and CDR2 SVGAGI (reference sequence). The CDR3 covers 15 residues. The CDR3: CASSYSLQFSYEQYF. The CDR3 DNA sequence: TGTGCCAGCAGTTACTCCTTACAGTTCAGCTACGAGCAGTACTTC.

The J gene is TRBJ1-2, the V gene TRBV18, with no clear D. This CDR3 has 14 amino acids. Germline CDR1 reads KGHSH; CDR2 reads LQKENI. With 3 bases removed from V and 4 bases from J, the gap between germline ends came to 12 bases. In DNA form, the CDR3 reads TGTGCCAGCTCACCCCCCGAGGGCATCTATGGCTACACCTTC. Its protein is CASSPPEGIYGYTF.

In its sample, this clone was seen a few times. The gene calls are TRBV30 and TRBJ1-2; no firm D call. V lost 0 bases and J lost 7, with 9 bases in between. This CDR3 is 12 amino acids long. Germline V gene lookup returns CDR1 GTSNPN and CDR2 SVGIG (reference sequence). CDR3 DNA: TGTGCCTGGAGTGTCGGAGGGCCTGGCTACACCTTC. Translated, it gives CAWSVGGPGYTF.

The rearrangement joins TRBV5-1 to TRBJ2-3; TRBD2 aligns across 14 bases. The V and J ends lost 3 bases and 5 bases, in that order; junction bases with no gene match: 8. The CDR3 has 17 amino acids. Germline V CDR1 and CDR2: SGHRS, YFSETQ. CDR3 sequence reads: CASSSRTSGGPLDTQYF. The CDR3 DNA sequence: TGCGCCAGCAGCTCCCGGACTAGCGGGGGGCCGTTAGATACGCAGTATTTT. Looking up the rest from reference TRBV5-1 and TRBJ2-3 gives the full variable domain: KAGVTQTPRYLIKTRGQQVTLSCSPISGHRSVSWYQQTPGQGLQFLFEYFSETQRNKGNFPGRFSGRQFSNSRSEMNVSTLELGDSALYLCASSSRTSGGPLDTQYFGPGTRLTVL.

The chain couples TRBV7-3 to TRBJ2-2; 10 positions match TRBD2. V lost 5 bases, J lost 2 bases, and 8 bases stayed unmatched. Looked up from germline, CDR1 is SGHTA and CDR2 is FQGTGA. The CDR3 has 17 amino acids. The CDR3 nucleotides read TGTGCCAGCAGCCCTGATAGCGGGGGGCTCAACACCGGGGAGCTGTTTTTT. As protein: CASSPDSGGLNTGELFF. Combining the CDR3 with reference TRBV7-3 and TRBJ2-2 gives the whole variable domain GAGVSQTPSNKVTEKGKYVELRCDPISGHTALYWYRQSLGQGPEFLIYFQGTGAADDSGLPNDRFFAVRPEGSVSTLKIQRTERGDSAVYLCASSPDSGGLNTGELFFGEGSRLTVL.

In the case of this clone: This sample includes further DNA sequences coding for the same CDR3. The rearrangement uses TRBV5-1 and TRBJ2-7; D may be TRBD1 or TRBD2 (5 bases each). Germline V CDR1 and CDR2: SGHRS, YFSETQ. Trimming took off 4 bases at V and 0 bases at J, with 8 bases between the two ends. The CDR3 loop spans 13 amino acids. The CDR3 reads CASSTGPSYEQYF. CDR3 DNA sequence: TGCGCCAGCAGCACGGGACCCTCCTACGAGCAGTACTTC. The variable domain in full, with the rest retrieved from reference TRBV5-1 and TRBJ2-7, is KAGVTQTPRYLIKTRGQQVTLSCSPISGHRSVSWYQQTPGQGLQFLFEYFSETQRNKGNFPGRFSGRQFSNSRSEMNVSTLELGDSALYLCASSTGPSYEQYFGPGTRLTVT.

The chain couples TRBV5-1 to TRBJ2-7, with D possibly TRBD1 on 5 matching bases. Germline V lookup: CDR1 SGHRS, CDR2 YFSETQ. Trimming took off 0 bases at V and 5 bases at J, with 12 bases between the two ends. The CDR3 has 14 residues. Here the CDR3 reads CASSLGRALHEQYF. The CDR3 DNA follows: TGCGCCAGCAGCTTGGGCAGGGCCCTACACGAGCAGTACTTC.

V and J are TRBV4-3 and TRBJ1-2; 9 bases line up with TRBD1. Germline V lookup: CDR1 LGHNA, CDR2 YSLEER. This CDR3 comprises 15 residues. The V gene end was trimmed by 4 bases and the J gene end by 3 bases; junction bases not matched to a gene: 6. This CDR3 is CASSPDRGSYYGYTF. CDR3 DNA sequence: TGCGCCAGCAGCCCGGACAGGGGTTCGTACTATGGCTACACCTTC.

This clone appeared once. This chain connects TRBV5-6 to TRBJ2-3; maybe TRBD2 (6 bases). Per the germline V gene, CDR1 is SGHDT and CDR2 is YYEEEE. This CDR3 contains 15 residues. V dropped 2 bases and J dropped 0 bases, with 10 bases sitting between them. CDR3 DNA sequence: TGTGCCAGCAGCTTCCCTGGGGGGAGCACAGATACGCAGTATTTT. This encodes CASSFPGGSTDTQYF.

V and J are TRBV5-1 and TRBJ2-5, with 9 bases aligning to TRBD2. The CDR3 spans 15 residues. Germline CDR1 is SGHRS and CDR2 is YFSETQ. V trimming: 4 bases; J trimming: 3 bases; junction bases outside the gene matches: 7. The CDR3 DNA follows: TGCGCCAGCAGCCGCGGGGGGGCCTCGGAAGAGACCCAGTACTTC. Its translation: CASSRGGASEETQYF.

This chain connects TRBV2 to TRBJ2-7; weak D call: TRBD1 (6 bases). This CDR3 region has 15 residues. CDR1 and CDR2 from the germline V gene are SNHLY and FYNNEI. V was trimmed by 10 bases and J by 2 bases, leaving 21 bases between them. The CDR3 nucleotides are TGTGCCAACCCTCGGGACAAACGAGATCCCTACGAGCAGTACTTC. It codes for CANPRDKRDPYEQYF.

This clone was found a few times. This chain joins TRBV6-1 and TRBJ1-4; no clear D. Looked up from germline, CDR1 is MNHNS and CDR2 is SASEGT. CDR3 length equals 13 residues. The V end was cut by 2 bases, the J end by 6 bases, with 7 bases between. The CDR3 protein is CASSESTHEKLFF. CDR3 DNA: TGTGCCAGCAGTGAATCAACACATGAAAAACTGTTTTTT.

The chain couples TRBV5-1 to TRBJ2-7, with D possibly being TRBD1 (5 bases). Looked up from germline, CDR1 is SGHRS and CDR2 is YFSETQ. V shed 0 bases and J shed 0 bases, with 10 bases lying between them. The CDR3 has 15 amino acids. For the CDR3, the DNA is TGCGCCAGCAGCTTGGAATGGGGCCGCTCCTACGAGCAGTACTTC. It codes for CASSLEWGRSYEQYF.

V gene TRBV5-6 combines with J gene TRBJ1-2; no firm D call. There are 13 residues in the CDR3. CDR1 is SGHDT, CDR2 YYEEEE, per germline. V was cut by 4 bases and J by 5 bases, with 12 bases left in between. CDR3 nucleotide sequence: TGTGCCAGCAGCAGGACCCCATCTTATGGCTACACCTTC. Its translation: CASSRTPSYGYTF.

V gene TRBV4-3 combines with J gene TRBJ2-3; D remains ambiguous. The V and J ends lost 8 bases and 4 bases respectively, with 16 bases between them. Germline assignment: CDR1 LGHNA and CDR2 YSLEER. The CDR3 is made up of 14 amino acids. The CDR3 bases are TGCGCCAGCGGTAATCCCGCTAGGGCAGATACGCAGTATTTT. Translation: CASGNPARADTQYF.